The 5 T cell receptor beta chains presented below share a single source sample, sequenced in a study of shared clonotypes between healthy human individuals. Naive CD8 cells were CD45RO-negative, positively selected for CCR7, excluding terminally differentiated effector memory CD45RA+ cells. The data were produced by immunoSEQ multiplex PCR, yet TCRdb's version contains in-frame clones alone and is incomplete. In the table there are about 2,200,000 clones, about 92% of which are singletons. The sample consisted of naive CD8+ T cells from PBMCs. Source of these receptors: a man between 18 and 29 years old in good health. Some clones in this sample may be carry-over from other donors' samples.

The chain is built from TRBV7-3 and TRBJ2-1; D possibly corresponds to TRBD2 (7 bases). Trimming removed 0 bases at V and 8 bases at J, with 11 bases between. This CDR3 region has 14 residues. Germline V gene sequence: CDR1 SGHTA, CDR2 FQGTGA. The CDR3 nucleotides read TGTGCCAGCAGCTTAACGGTGCGGGGGCATGAGCAGTTCTTC. Its protein is CASSLTVRGHEQFF.

CDR3 in amino acids: CASSLGETGMNTGELFF. Written as DNA, the CDR3 is TGTGCCAGCAGCTTAGGGGAGACAGGGATGAACACCGGGGAGCTGTTTTTT. The chain combines TRBV7-9 with TRBJ2-2; TRBD1 agrees at 7 bases. Germline V gene lookup returns CDR1 SEHNR and CDR2 FQNEAQ (reference sequence). V lost 1 base and J lost 1; bases outside the gene matches: 6. This CDR3 is built from 17 residues.

This chain uses TRBV7-7 with TRBJ2-1; 7 bases line up with TRBD2. The CDR3 is made up of 13 amino acids. The V and J ends lost 3 bases and 9 bases, in that order; junction bases with no gene match: 5. CDR1 is SSHAT, CDR2 FNYEAQ, per germline (reference sequence). The CDR3 protein is CASSLGGTTEQFF. The DNA of the CDR3 is TGTGCCAGCAGCTTGGGAGGGACGACTGAGCAGTTCTTC. Full variable domain (outside the CDR3, taken from reference TRBV7-7 and TRBJ2-1): GAGVSQSPRYKVTKRGQDVTLRCDPISSHATLYWYQQALGQGPEFLTYFNYEAQPDKSGLPSDRFSAERPEGSISTLTIQRTEQRDSAMYRCASSLGGTTEQFFGPGTRLTVL.

CDR3 sequence (DNA): TGTGCCAGTAGTATAGAGGAGGGCCCCTACAATGAGCAGTTCTTC. As protein: CASSIEEGPYNEQFF. This chain connects TRBV19 to TRBJ2-1, with TRBD2 as a possible D gene (6 bases). The CDR3 has 15 amino acids. The germline V gene encodes CDR1 LNHDA and CDR2 SQIVND (reference sequence). Trimming stripped 0 bases from V and 2 bases from J, with 8 bases between.

This chain links TRBV5-1 with TRBJ1-1, with a tentative D call TRBD1 (5 bases). CDR1 and CDR2 from the germline V gene are SGHRS and YFSETQ. Trimming took 3 bases from V and 3 from J, leaving 12 bases between them. This CDR3 spans 14 amino acids. The CDR3: CASSSTLGDTEAFF. DNA for the CDR3: TGCGCCAGCAGCTCGACCCTGGGGGACACTGAAGCTTTCTTT.